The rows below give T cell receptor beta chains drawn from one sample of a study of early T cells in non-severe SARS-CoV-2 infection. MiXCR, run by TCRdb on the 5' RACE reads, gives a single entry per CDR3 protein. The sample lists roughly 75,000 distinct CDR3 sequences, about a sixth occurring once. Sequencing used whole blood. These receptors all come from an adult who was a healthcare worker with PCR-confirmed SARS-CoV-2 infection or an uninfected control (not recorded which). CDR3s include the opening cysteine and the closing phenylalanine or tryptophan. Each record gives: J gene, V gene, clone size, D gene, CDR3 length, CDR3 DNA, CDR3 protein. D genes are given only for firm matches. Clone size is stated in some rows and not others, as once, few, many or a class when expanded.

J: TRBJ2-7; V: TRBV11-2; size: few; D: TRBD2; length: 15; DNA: TGTGCCAGCAGCCCATGGACTAGCGGGGCCTACGAGCAGTACTTC; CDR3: CASSPWTSGAYEQYF
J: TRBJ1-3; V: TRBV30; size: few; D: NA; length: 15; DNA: TGTGCCTGGAGTGCCAACTCCTTCTCTGGAAACACCATATATTTT; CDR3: CAWSANSFSGNTIYF
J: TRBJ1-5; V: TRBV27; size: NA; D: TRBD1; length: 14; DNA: TGTGCCAGCATTTCGCGACAGGGCGGTCAGCCCCAGCATTTT; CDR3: CASISRQGGQPQHF
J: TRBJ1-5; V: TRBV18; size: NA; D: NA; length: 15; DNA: TGTGCCAGCTCACCCGGTGAGGGGGGTTCTCAGCCCCAGCATTTT; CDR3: CASSPGEGGSQPQHF
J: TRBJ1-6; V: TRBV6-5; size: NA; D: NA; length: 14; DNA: TGTGCCAGCAGGCAATACGGATCAAATTCACCCCTCCATTTT; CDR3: CASRQYGSNSPLHF
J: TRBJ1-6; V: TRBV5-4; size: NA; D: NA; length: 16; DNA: TGTGCCAGCAGCTTGGTACGGGGAGTTGTAGATTCACCCCTCCACTTT; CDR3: CASSLVRGVVDSPLHF
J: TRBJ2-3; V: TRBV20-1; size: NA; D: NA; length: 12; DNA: TGCAGTGTTCCTTCAGGGCCAGATACGCAGTATTTT; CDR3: CSVPSGPDTQYF
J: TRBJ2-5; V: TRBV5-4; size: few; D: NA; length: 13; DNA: TGTGCCAGCAGCTCGGACGGGCGGGAGACCCAGTACTTC; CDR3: CASSSDGRETQYF
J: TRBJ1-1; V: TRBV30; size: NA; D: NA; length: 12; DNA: TGTGCCTGGAGTTTGGGGCGGAATGAAGCTTTCTTT; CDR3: CAWSLGRNEAFF
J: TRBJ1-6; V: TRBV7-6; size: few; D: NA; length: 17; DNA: TGTGCCAGCAGCTTAGGGACGGGGAGCTCCTATAATTCACCCCTCCACTTT; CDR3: CASSLGTGSSYNSPLHF
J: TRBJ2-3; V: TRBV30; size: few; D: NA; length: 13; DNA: TGTGCCTGGAGTGAGGCCTCGAGAGATACGCAGTATTTT; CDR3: CAWSEASRDTQYF
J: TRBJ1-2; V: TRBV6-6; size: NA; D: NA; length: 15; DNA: TGTGCCAGCAGTTACCCCACGGACAGATCCTATGGCTACACCTTC; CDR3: CASSYPTDRSYGYTF
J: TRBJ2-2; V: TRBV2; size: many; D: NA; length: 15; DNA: TGTGCCAGCAGGGGGTCAGGGCGAGCAGCCGGGGAGCTGTTTTTT; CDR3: CASRGSGRAAGELFF
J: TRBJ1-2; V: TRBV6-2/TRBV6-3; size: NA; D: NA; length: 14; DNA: TGTGCCAGCAGTAGACAGCCGGCCGTATATGGCTACACCTTC; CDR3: CASSRQPAVYGYTF
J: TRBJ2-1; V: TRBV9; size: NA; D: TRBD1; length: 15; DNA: TGTGCCAGCAGCGTTACAGGGACAGGGGGTAATGAGCAGTTCTTC; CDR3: CASSVTGTGGNEQFF
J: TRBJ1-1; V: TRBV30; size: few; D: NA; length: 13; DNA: TGTGCCTGGAGTCGGGGGGCGCGGACTGAAGCTTTCTTT; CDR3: CAWSRGARTEAFF
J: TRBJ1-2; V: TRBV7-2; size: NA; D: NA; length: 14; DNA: TGTGCCAGCAGCTTTAGCGGGGGGTACTATGGCTACACCTTC; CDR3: CASSFSGGYYGYTF
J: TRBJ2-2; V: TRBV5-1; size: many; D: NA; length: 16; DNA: TGCGCCACCCCCGAAAGCGGTACCCCGAACACCGGGGAGCTGTTTTTT; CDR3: CATPESGTPNTGELFF
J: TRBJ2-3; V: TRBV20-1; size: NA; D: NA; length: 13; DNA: TGCAGTGCTGGTCAAGCCAACGCAGATACGCAGTATTTT; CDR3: CSAGQANADTQYF
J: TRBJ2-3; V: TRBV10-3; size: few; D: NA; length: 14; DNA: TGTGCCACCGGCGTCCAGCGGAGCACAGATACGCAGTATTTT; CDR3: CATGVQRSTDTQYF
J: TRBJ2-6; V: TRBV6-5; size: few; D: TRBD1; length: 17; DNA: TGTGCCAGCAGCAGAGGACAGGGGGCTGTTGGGGCCAACGTCCTGACTTTC; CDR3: CASSRGQGAVGANVLTF
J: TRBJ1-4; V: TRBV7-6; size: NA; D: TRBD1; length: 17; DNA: TGTGCCAGCAGCGGAAACCGGGACAGGGTAGCTAATGAAAAACTGTTTTTT; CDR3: CASSGNRDRVANEKLFF
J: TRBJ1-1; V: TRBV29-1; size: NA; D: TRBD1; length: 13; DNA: TGCAGCGGAATTTCGGACAGGGTCACTGAAGCTTTCTTT; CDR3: CSGISDRVTEAFF
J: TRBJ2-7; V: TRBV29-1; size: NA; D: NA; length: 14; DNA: TGCAGCGTTGAGGGGACATCCGGCGGGTACGAGCAGTACTTC; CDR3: CSVEGTSGGYEQYF
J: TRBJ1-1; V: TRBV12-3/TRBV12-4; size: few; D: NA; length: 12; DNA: TGTGCCAGCAGTTTGACGGTTTCCCAAGCTTTCTTT; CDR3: CASSLTVSQAFF
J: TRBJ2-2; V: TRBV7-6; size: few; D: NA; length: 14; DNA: TGTGCCAGCAGCGCCCCCCCGCGCACCGGGGAGCTGTTTTTT; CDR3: CASSAPPRTGELFF
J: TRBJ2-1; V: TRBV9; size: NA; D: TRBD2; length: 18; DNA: TGTGCCAGCAGCTCCGGTGCCCTGGCTAGCGGGATCTGGAATGAGCAGTTCTTC; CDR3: CASSSGALASGIWNEQFF
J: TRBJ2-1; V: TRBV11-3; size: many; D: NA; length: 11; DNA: TGTGCCAGCAGGGCGCGGGGTGAGCAGTTCTTC; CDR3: CASRARGEQFF
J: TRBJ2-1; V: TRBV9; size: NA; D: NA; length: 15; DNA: TGTGCCAGCAGCCCCCGGGAGAGGAGCTACAATGAGCAGTTCTTC; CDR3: CASSPRERSYNEQFF
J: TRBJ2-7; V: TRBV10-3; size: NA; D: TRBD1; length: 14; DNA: TGTGCCATCAGTGCCCGGGACAGAACCTACGAGCAGTACTTC; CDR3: CAISARDRTYEQYF
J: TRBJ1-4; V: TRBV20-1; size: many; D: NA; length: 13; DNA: TGCAGTGCTAGAGGCGGCAATAATGAAAAACTGTTTTTT; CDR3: CSARGGNNEKLFF
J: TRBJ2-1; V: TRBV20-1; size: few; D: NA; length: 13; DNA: TGCAGTGCTAGAGAACCGGGCAACAATGAGCAGTTCTTC; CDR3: CSAREPGNNEQFF
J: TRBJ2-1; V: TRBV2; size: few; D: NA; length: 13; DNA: TGTGCCAGCAGTGAGGGACCTCTCAGGGCTTTGTTCTTC; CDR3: CASSEGPLRALFF
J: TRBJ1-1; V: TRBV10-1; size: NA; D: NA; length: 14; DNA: TGCGCCAGCAGTGTCGGGCAGATGAACACTGAAGCTTTCTTT; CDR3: CASSVGQMNTEAFF
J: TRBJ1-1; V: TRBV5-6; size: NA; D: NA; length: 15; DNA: TGTGCCAGCAGCTTGGTGGGCAGGATGAACACTGAAGCTTTCTTT; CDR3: CASSLVGRMNTEAFF
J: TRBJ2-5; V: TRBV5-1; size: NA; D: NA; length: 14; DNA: TGCGCCAGCAGCTCTACAGTCCTCCAAGAGACCCAGTACTTC; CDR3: CASSSTVLQETQYF
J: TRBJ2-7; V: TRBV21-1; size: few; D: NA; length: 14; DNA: TGTGCCAGCCGATTCCGGGACGGCACCTACGAGCAGTACTTC; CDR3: CASRFRDGTYEQYF
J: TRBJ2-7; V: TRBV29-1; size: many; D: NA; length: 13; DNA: TGCAGCGTTGGTGAGAGTTCTGGTAACGAGCAGTACTTC; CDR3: CSVGESSGNEQYF
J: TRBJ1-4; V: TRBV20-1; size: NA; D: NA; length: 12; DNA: TGCAGTGCGCGAGGGGCGTCAGAAAAACTGTTTTTT; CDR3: CSARGASEKLFF
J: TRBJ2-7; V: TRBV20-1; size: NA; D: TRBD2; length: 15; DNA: TGCAGTGCTAGGACCCTAGCGGGTGGGTCCTACGAGCAGTACTTC; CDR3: CSARTLAGGSYEQYF
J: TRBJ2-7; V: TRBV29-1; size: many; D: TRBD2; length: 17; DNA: TGCAGCGTTGAAGTCACCTTGGGACTAGCGGGGGTTGGCGAGCAGTACTTC; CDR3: CSVEVTLGLAGVGEQYF
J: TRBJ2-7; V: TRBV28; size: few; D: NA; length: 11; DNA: TGTGCCAGCAGGGGGGGTTTCGAGCAGTACTTC; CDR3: CASRGGFEQYF
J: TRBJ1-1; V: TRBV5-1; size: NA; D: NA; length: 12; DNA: TGCGCCAGCAGTGTTCAGGGCGCTGAAGCTTTCTTT; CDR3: CASSVQGAEAFF
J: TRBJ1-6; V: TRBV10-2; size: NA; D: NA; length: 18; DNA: TGCGCCAGCAGTGCCGGGCCCTCGGGAGGGTCCTATAATTCACCCCTCCACTTT; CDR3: CASSAGPSGGSYNSPLHF
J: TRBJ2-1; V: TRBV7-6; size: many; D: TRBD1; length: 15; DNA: TGTGCCAGCAGCCGGGACAGGGGACCGTACAATGAGCAGTTCTTC; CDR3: CASSRDRGPYNEQFF
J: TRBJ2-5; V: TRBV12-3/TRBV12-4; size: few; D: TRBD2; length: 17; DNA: TGTGCCAGCAGGACGGGACTAGCGGGAGGACCCAAGTGGACCCAGTACTTC; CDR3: CASRTGLAGGPKWTQYF
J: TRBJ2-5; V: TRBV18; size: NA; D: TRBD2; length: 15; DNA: TGTGCCAGCTCACCTGAACTAGCGGCGCAAGAGACCCAGTACTTC; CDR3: CASSPELAAQETQYF
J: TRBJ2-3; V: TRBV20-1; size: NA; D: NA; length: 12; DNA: TGCAGAGGGGACGGAAGCACAGATACGCAGTATTTT; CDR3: CRGDGSTDTQYF
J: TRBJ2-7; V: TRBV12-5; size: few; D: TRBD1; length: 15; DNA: TGTGCTAGTGGTTTGGGGACAGGGGGCTCCTACGAGCAGTACTTC; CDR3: CASGLGTGGSYEQYF
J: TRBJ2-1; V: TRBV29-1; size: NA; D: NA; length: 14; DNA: TGCAGCGTTGAAGTGCTAGCCCCCAACAATGAGCAGTTCTTC; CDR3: CSVEVLAPNNEQFF
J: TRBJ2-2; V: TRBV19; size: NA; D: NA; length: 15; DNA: TGTGCCAGTAGGGCCACAGGGCCAGTGGCCGGGGAGCTGTTTTTT; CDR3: CASRATGPVAGELFF
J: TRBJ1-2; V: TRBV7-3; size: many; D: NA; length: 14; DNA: TGTGCCAGCAGCCCCACCGGAGGGAACTATGGCTACACCTTC; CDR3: CASSPTGGNYGYTF
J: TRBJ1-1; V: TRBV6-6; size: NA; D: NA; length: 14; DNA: TGTGCCAGCAGTTACCGCAATATTAGGTCGGAAGCTTTCTTT; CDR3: CASSYRNIRSEAFF
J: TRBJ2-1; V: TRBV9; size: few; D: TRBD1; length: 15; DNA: TGTGCCAGCAGCCTTCAGGACAGGCCCTACAATGAGCAGTTCTTC; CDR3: CASSLQDRPYNEQFF
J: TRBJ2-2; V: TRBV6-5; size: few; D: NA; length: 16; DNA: TGTGCCAGCAGTTACTCCTGGGACTCCCAACTGGGGGAGCTGTTTTTT; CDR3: CASSYSWDSQLGELFF
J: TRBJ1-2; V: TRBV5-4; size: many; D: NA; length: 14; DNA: TGTGCCAGCAGCCAGAATAACAGGGACTATGGCTACACCTTC; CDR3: CASSQNNRDYGYTF
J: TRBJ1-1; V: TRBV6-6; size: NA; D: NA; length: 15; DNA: TGTGCCAGCAGTTATTTGGCGCGGGAGGGCACTGAAGCTTTCTTT; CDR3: CASSYLAREGTEAFF
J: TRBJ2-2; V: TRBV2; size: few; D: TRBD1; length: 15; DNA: TGTGCCAGCAGCGTCCGACAGGGGGAAACCGGGGAGCTGTTTTTT; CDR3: CASSVRQGETGELFF